This TCR beta chain was profiled in a study of T cell responses to AZD1222 COVID-19 vaccine. The data were produced by immunoSEQ multiplex PCR, yet TCRdb's version contains in-frame clones alone and is incomplete. The sample shows around 150,000 clones, roughly 88% of them seen only once. Germline CDR1 LNHDA, CDR2 SQIVND (reference sequence). This CDR3 has 13 amino acids. V was pared by 7 bases and J by 4 bases, with 11 bases between. The rearrangement joins TRBV19 to TRBJ2-1; maybe TRBD2 (5 bases). The receptor was isolated from an adult who received the AZD1222 COVID-19 vaccine. Material: peripheral blood, obtained 28 days after the second AZD1222 dose. CDR3 loop: CASTIGDYNEQFF. The CDR3 bases are TGTGCCAGTACCATCGGGGATTACAATGAGCAGTTCTTC.